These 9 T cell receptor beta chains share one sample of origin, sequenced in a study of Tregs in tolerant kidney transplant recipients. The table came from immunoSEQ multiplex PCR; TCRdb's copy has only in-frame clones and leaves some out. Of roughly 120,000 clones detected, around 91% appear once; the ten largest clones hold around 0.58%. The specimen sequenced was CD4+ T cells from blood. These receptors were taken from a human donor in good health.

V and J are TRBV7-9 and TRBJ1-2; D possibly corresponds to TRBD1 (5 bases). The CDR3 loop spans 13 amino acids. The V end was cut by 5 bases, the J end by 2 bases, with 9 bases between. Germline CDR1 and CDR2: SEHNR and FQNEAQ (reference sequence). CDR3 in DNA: TGTGCCAGCAGCACCGACAGAAACTATGGCTACACCTTC. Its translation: CASSTDRNYGYTF.

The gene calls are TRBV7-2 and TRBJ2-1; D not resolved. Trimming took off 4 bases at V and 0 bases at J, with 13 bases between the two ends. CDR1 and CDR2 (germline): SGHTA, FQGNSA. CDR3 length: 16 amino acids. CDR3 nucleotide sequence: TGTGCCAGCAGCTCCTGGGCGGCCAGCTCCTACAATGAGCAGTTCTTC. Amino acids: CASSSWAASSYNEQFF.

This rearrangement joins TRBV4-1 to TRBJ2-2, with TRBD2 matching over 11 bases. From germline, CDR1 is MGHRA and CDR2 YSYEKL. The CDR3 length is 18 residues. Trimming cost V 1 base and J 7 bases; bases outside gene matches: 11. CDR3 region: CASSQGRLAGPLGGELFF. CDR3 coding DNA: TGCGCCAGCAGCCAAGGAAGACTAGCGGGGCCTCTTGGCGGGGAGCTGTTTTTT.

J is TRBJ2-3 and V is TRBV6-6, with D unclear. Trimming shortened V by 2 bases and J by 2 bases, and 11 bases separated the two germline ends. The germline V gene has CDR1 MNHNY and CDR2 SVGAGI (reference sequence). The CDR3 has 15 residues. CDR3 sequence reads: CASSYPPRNTDTQYF. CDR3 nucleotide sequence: TGTGCCAGCAGTTACCCCCCACGCAACACAGATACGCAGTATTTT.

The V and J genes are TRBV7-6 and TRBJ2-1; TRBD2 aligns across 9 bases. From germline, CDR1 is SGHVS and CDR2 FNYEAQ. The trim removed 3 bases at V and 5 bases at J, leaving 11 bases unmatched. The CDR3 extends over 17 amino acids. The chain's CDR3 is CASSFMSGLAINNEQFF. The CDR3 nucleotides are TGTGCCAGCAGCTTTATGTCGGGACTAGCAATCAACAATGAGCAGTTCTTC.

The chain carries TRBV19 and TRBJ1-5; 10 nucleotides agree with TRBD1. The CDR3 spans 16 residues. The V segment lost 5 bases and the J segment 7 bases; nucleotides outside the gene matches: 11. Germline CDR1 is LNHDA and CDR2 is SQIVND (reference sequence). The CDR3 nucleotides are TGTGCCAGTAGTCTCCGGGACAGGGGTGCTTGGCAGCCCCAGCATTTT. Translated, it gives CASSLRDRGAWQPQHF.

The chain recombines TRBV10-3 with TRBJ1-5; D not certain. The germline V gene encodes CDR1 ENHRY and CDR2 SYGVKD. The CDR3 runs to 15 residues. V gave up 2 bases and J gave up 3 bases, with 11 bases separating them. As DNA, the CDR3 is TGTGCCATCAGTGAGGGTCTCCCCCCCAATCAGCCCCAGCATTTT. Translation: CAISEGLPPNQPQHF.

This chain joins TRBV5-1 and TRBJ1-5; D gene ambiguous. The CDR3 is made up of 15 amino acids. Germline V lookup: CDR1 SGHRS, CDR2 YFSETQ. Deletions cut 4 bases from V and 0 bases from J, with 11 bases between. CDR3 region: CASSARGDSNQPQHF. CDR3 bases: TGCGCCAGCAGCGCTAGAGGTGATAGCAATCAGCCCCAGCATTTT.

CDR3 region: CASRDDKNTIYF. The DNA for the CDR3 is TGTGCCAGCAGAGACGATAAAAACACCATATATTTT. The chain carries TRBV2 and TRBJ1-3; D not resolved. The CDR3 spans 12 residues. The germline V gene encodes CDR1 SNHLY and CDR2 FYNNEI. Trimming took 6 bases from V and 6 from J, leaving 9 bases between them. Using reference TRBV2 and TRBJ1-3 for the parts outside the CDR3, the full variable domain is EPEVTQTPSHQVTQMGQEVILRCVPISNHLYFYWYRQILGQKVEFLVSFYNNEISEKSEIFDDQFSVERPDGSNFTLKIRSTKLEDSAMYFCASRDDKNTIYFGEGSWLTVV.